This passage covers 14 T cell receptor beta chains from one sample sequenced in a study of cytomegalovirus exposure and HLA in healthy donors. Some clones are missing from TCRdb's copy, which holds only in-frame ones; the method was immunoSEQ multiplex PCR. The table has 120,000 or so clones, 80% to 90% seen once. The sequenced sample consisted of PBMCs. These receptors were taken from a woman in her late teens or twenties in good health and CMV-seronegative.

The chain recombines TRBV28 with TRBJ1-2; 12 bases are shared with TRBD1. V lost 2 bases and J lost 8; bases outside the gene matches: 3. The germline V gene encodes CDR1 MDHEN and CDR2 SYDVKM. The CDR3 sequence is 14 residues long. The CDR3 is CASSLAGTGGGYTF. For the CDR3, the DNA is TGTGCCAGCAGTTTAGCGGGGACAGGGGGCGGCTACACCTTC.

The V gene is TRBV29-1, the J gene TRBJ1-1; tentative D call: TRBD1 (6 bases). Germline V gene sequence: CDR1 SQVTM, CDR2 ANQGSEA. This CDR3 contains 11 residues. V was cut by 6 bases and J by 10 bases, with 15 bases left in between. CDR3 protein: CSVQIDRRAFF. The CDR3 coding sequence is TGCAGCGTCCAAATCGACAGGAGAGCTTTCTTT.

The V call is TRBV18, the J call TRBJ2-3; 8 bases line up with TRBD1. V gave up 0 bases and J gave up 2 bases; unmatched junction bases: 4. Germline loops: CDR1 KGHSH, CDR2 LQKENI. The CDR3 contains 16 residues. This CDR3 reads CASSPPRTGNTDTQYF. CDR3 coding DNA: TGTGCCAGCTCACCACCCCGGACAGGGAACACAGATACGCAGTATTTT.

This clone was counted once. This CDR3 is CASSLEAGPSYEQYV. CDR3 DNA sequence: TGTGCCAGCAGCTTAGAAGCGGGGCCCTCCTACGAGCAGTACGTC. This rearrangement joins TRBV7-6 to TRBJ2-7; 7 bases map to TRBD2. There are 15 residues in the CDR3. J gave up 0 bases and V 1 base, and 3 bases lay outside the gene matches. CDR1 and CDR2 (germline): SGHVS, FNYEAQ.

The rearrangement joins TRBV19 to TRBJ1-5, with a weak D call TRBD1 (6 bases). Looked up from germline, CDR1 is LNHDA and CDR2 is SQIVND (reference sequence). Trimming stripped 5 bases from V and 7 bases from J, with 12 bases between. The CDR3 totals 13 residues. The CDR3 sequence: CASSQGKWQPQHF. The CDR3 nucleotides are TGTGCCAGTAGTCAGGGGAAGTGGCAGCCCCAGCATTTT.

V usage is TRBV28 and J usage is TRBJ1-1, with D possibly being TRBD1 (5 bases). Germline V gene lookup returns CDR1 MDHEN and CDR2 SYDVKM. Trimming shortened V by 6 bases and J by 5 bases, and 13 bases separated the two germline ends. This CDR3 is built from 13 residues. CDR3 bases: TGTGCCAGCAGCGAGGGGACTTGGACTGAAGCTTTCTTT. Translation gives CASSEGTWTEAFF.

CDR3 sequence (DNA): TGTGCCAGCAGTCCGGGGGGCATTCAGTACTTC. It is translated as CASSPGGIQYF. The chain is built from TRBV6-6 and TRBJ2-4, with 7 bases fitting TRBD2. V shed 5 bases and J 9 bases; nucleotides not matched to a gene: 1. This CDR3 has 11 residues. CDR1 and CDR2 from the germline V gene are MNHNY and SVGAGI (reference sequence).

This chain links TRBV20-1 with TRBJ2-3; no clear D. Trimming pared 6 bases from V and 2 bases from J, leaving 6 bases between. Germline-derived CDR1 and CDR2 are DFQATT and SNEGSKA (reference sequence). The CDR3 spans 11 residues. As DNA, the CDR3 is TGCAGTGCCCTACCCACAGATACGCAGTATTTT. Amino acids: CSALPTDTQYF.

This clone showed up just a few times. The chain uses TRBV5-1 and TRBJ1-1; a weak D match, TRBD1 (6 bases). From germline, CDR1 is SGHRS and CDR2 YFSETQ. V was trimmed by 0 bases and J by 5 bases, leaving 14 bases between them. The CDR3 extends over 15 amino acids. CDR3 bases: TGCGCCAGCAGCTTGGCCTCGGGGGGCAGGACTGAAGCTTTCTTT. Translation: CASSLASGGRTEAFF.

This rearrangement joins TRBV18 to TRBJ1-5; maybe TRBD1 (5 bases). CDR3 length: 14 amino acids. Germline assignment: CDR1 KGHSH and CDR2 LQKENI. V gave up 3 bases and J gave up 5 bases, with 11 bases separating them. CDR3 sequence (DNA): TGTGCCAGCTCACCCTCCGGGGGAGATCAGCCCCAGCATTTT. The encoded protein is CASSPSGGDQPQHF.

This chain uses TRBV9 with TRBJ2-6; a possible D gene is TRBD2 (6 bases). This CDR3 is 16 amino acids long. Germline CDR1 and CDR2: SGDLS and YYNGEE. The V end lost 0 bases, the J end lost 2 bases, and 9 bases lay between the germline ends. The DNA for the CDR3 is TGTGCCAGCAGCGTAGGGAGGGCCGCTGGGGCCAACGTCCTGACTTTC. It translates to CASSVGRAAGANVLTF. Drawing the rest from reference TRBV9 and TRBJ2-6, the complete variable domain is DSGVTQTPKHLITATGQRVTLRCSPRSGDLSVYWYQQSLDQGLQFLIQYYNGEERAKGNILERFSAQQFPDLHSELNLSSLELGDSALYFCASSVGRAAGANVLTFGAGSRLTVL.

V usage is TRBV28 and J usage is TRBJ2-2; 9 nucleotides align to TRBD2. V lost 2 bases, J lost 7 bases, and 5 bases stayed unmatched. In germline, CDR1 is MDHEN, CDR2 SYDVKM. CDR3 length: 15 amino acids. CDR3 sequence reads: CASSLSSGSIGELFF. For the CDR3, the DNA is TGTGCCAGCAGTTTAAGTAGCGGGAGTATCGGGGAGCTGTTTTTT. The whole variable domain, remainder taken from reference TRBV28 and TRBJ2-2, is DVKVTQSSRYLVKRTGEKVFLECVQDMDHENMFWYRQDPGLGLRLIYFSYDVKMKEKGDIPEGYSVSREKKERFSLILESASTNQTSMYLCASSLSSGSIGELFFGEGSRLTVL.

The J gene is TRBJ1-6, the V gene TRBV6-5; 9 bases match TRBD1. V shed 0 bases and J 11 bases; nucleotides not matched to a gene: 2. This CDR3 is built from 14 residues. From germline, CDR1 is MNHEY and CDR2 SVGAGI. The CDR3 region has the DNA TGTGCCAGCAGTTACTCGGGACAGGGACCACCCCTCCACTTT. Residues: CASSYSGQGPPLHF.

The chain links TRBV6-4 to TRBJ2-3; 9 bases line up with TRBD2. From germline, CDR1 is MRHNA and CDR2 SNTAGT. CDR3 size: 15 residues. V lost 2 bases, J lost 0 bases, and 0 bases stayed unmatched. CDR3 loop: CASSDGTSSTDTQYF. The CDR3 coding sequence is TGTGCCAGCAGTGACGGGACTAGCAGCACAGATACGCAGTATTTT.